This T cell receptor (beta chain) was profiled in a study of cytomegalovirus exposure and HLA in healthy donors. In the study overall: Unique TCR beta sequences numbering approximately 100 million came from about 179 million T cells in an earlier analysis. Notes on the study in general: Per a later analysis, 15,000 to 20,000 TCR beta sequences showed association with HLA alleles at 0.05 false discovery rate. In a later analysis, TCR beta V- and J-gene trimming was associated with a missense DCLRE1C variant. Overall, approximately 150 TCR beta chains were annotated as cytomegalovirus-associated.

13 Jbeta primers and 60 Vbeta primers were used for the PCR. Libraries were prepared by immunoSEQ multiplex PCR; TCRdb keeps only in-frame clonotypes and omits some of them. The sample comprises tens of thousands of clones, almost 75% of which are singletons, and about 5.5% rests with the top ten. This clone was found once. Its antigen is not identified. The CDR3 consists of 16 residues. Germline values: CDR1 SGDLS, CDR2 YYNGEE. Trimming cost V 0 bases and J 2 bases, with 14 bases left between them. The clonotype originates from a man aged 50 to 60 in good health and CMV-seronegative. This chain connects TRBV9 to TRBJ1-1; D is uncertain. The sequenced sample was PBMCs. This CDR3 is CASSVAPLPFNTEAFF. The CDR3, as DNA: TGTGCCAGCAGCGTAGCTCCACTCCCCTTTAACACTGAAGCTTTCTTT.